The 30 T cell receptor beta chains presented below share a single source sample, sequenced in a study of vaccination effects on CD4 cells after COVID-19. Their antigens are not known. Isolation of CD4+ T cells took place after about 10 days of culture. Participants completed two doses of the BNT162b2 or mRNA-1273 vaccine. The assay was immunoSEQ multiplex PCR, and TCRdb's table has in-frame clones only and misses some. Found here are about 73,000 clones, roughly 73% of them singletons; the top ten hold less than 2.5%. The sequencing here drew on CD4+ T cells from PBMCs cultured without peptide, taken after COVID-19 vaccination. The receptors here all came from a human donor who received a COVID-19 vaccine.

The genes are TRBV30 and TRBJ1-4, with D perhaps matching TRBD1 (6 bases). Trimming took off 5 bases at V and 6 bases at J, with 16 bases between the two ends. Germline V lookup: CDR1 GTSNPN, CDR2 SVGIG (reference sequence). The CDR3 spans 14 residues. CDR3 sequence reads: CAWQPGEGHEKLFF. The CDR3 bases are TGTGCCTGGCAACCAGGGGAAGGTCATGAAAAACTGTTTTTT.

The chain is built from TRBV2 and TRBJ1-5, with a possible D match to TRBD1 (6 bases). The CDR3 loop spans 16 amino acids. Germline V gene data show CDR1 as SNHLY and CDR2 as FYNNEI. Trimming left V 7 bases short and J 1 base short, with 17 bases between. The CDR3 here is CASILEEGGSNQPQHF. The DNA of the CDR3 is TGTGCCAGCATCCTCGAGGAGGGGGGCAGCAATCAGCCCCAGCATTTT.

The rearrangement uses TRBV7-2 and TRBJ1-2, with 9 bases that match TRBD1. The V segment lost 6 bases and the J segment 4 bases; nucleotides outside the gene matches: 9. Germline lookup yields CDR1 SGHTA and CDR2 FQGNSA. This CDR3 spans 15 amino acids. The CDR3 DNA reads TGTGCCAGCAGACCCGACCTACAGGGGGCCTATGGCTACACCTTC. Translated: CASRPDLQGAYGYTF.

The rearrangement joins TRBV5-1 to TRBJ2-1, with D unresolved. Germline CDR1 reads SGHRS; CDR2 reads YFSETQ. Trimming left V 0 bases short and J 0 bases short, with 13 bases between. The CDR3 runs 17 residues. The CDR3 DNA follows: TGCGCCAGCAGCTTGGATTCTGGGATCAGCTCCTACAATGAGCAGTTCTTC. Translating it yields CASSLDSGISSYNEQFF.

As DNA, the CDR3 is TGTGCTAGTGGTTTGTCCCCCGGGCGCCCTGGGGCCAACGTCCTGACTTTC. Translating gives CASGLSPGRPGANVLTF. The rearrangement uses TRBV12-5 and TRBJ2-6; the D is unclear. The CDR3 is made up of 17 amino acids. Germline assignment: CDR1 LGHNT and CDR2 FRNRAP. The ends were cut back, 2 bases at V and 2 bases at J, with 13 bases in the middle.

The rearrangement links TRBV19 to TRBJ2-2; maybe TRBD1 (6 bases). The CDR3 length is 15 residues. Per germline, CDR1 LNHDA and CDR2 SQIVND (reference sequence). V was shortened by 7 bases and J by 4 bases, with 16 bases between the two germline ends. The CDR3 region is CASILQGRSTGELFF. Written as DNA, the CDR3 is TGTGCCAGTATTCTACAGGGACGAAGCACCGGGGAGCTGTTTTTT.

V usage is TRBV9 and J usage is TRBJ1-2; 7 bases fit TRBD1. CDR3 length: 14 residues. Germline CDR1 reads SGDLS; CDR2 reads YYNGEE. V shed 3 bases, J shed 2 bases, and the junction held 4 bases outside the gene matches. CDR3 nucleotide sequence: TGTGCCAGCAGCGCCCAGACAGGGAACTATGGCTACACCTTC. Translation gives CASSAQTGNYGYTF.

The chain carries TRBV20-1 and TRBJ2-7; 10 bases match TRBD2. V trimming: 3 bases; J trimming: 5 bases; junction bases outside the gene matches: 4. Germline lookup yields CDR1 DFQATT and CDR2 SNEGSKA (reference sequence). The CDR3 runs 13 residues. CDR3 bases: TGCAGTGCTAGTTCCCTAGCGGGGGACGAGCAGTACGTC. Amino acids: CSASSLAGDEQYV.

The chain employs TRBV5-4 and TRBJ2-3; TRBD2 matches 12 bases. V dropped 4 bases and J dropped 2; count of bases not matched to a gene: 5. Germline V gene sequence: CDR1 SGHNT, CDR2 YYREEE (reference sequence). This CDR3 region has 16 residues. CDR3 DNA: TGTGCCAGCAGCCGACTAGCGGGGGTCTCCACAGATACGCAGTATTTT. As protein: CASSRLAGVSTDTQYF.

The chain is built from TRBV6-2 or TRBV6-3 and TRBJ2-2; no clear D. Germline V gene sequence: CDR1 MNHEY, CDR2 SVGEGT. The ends were cut back, 4 bases at V and 1 base at J, with 7 bases in the middle. The CDR3 length is 14 residues. The CDR3 nucleotides are TGTGCCAGCAGTTTTCAAAGGAACACCGGGGAGCTGTTTTTT. Its translation: CASSFQRNTGELFF.

The chain recombines TRBV10-3 with TRBJ1-4; D is perhaps TRBD1 (6 bases). The length of the CDR3 is 16 residues. The V end lost 3 bases, the J end lost 3 bases, and 14 bases lay between the germline ends. Germline V gene lookup returns CDR1 ENHRY and CDR2 SYGVKD. The CDR3 coding sequence is TGTGCCATCAGTGAAGCCGGGGGCAGAGCTAATGAAAAACTGTTTTTT. Amino acid sequence: CAISEAGGRANEKLFF.

This rearrangement joins TRBV5-1 to TRBJ2-2; 8 nucleotides match TRBD2. This CDR3 region has 14 residues. Germline-derived CDR1 and CDR2 are SGHRS and YFSETQ. The J segment lost 6 bases and the V segment lost 3 bases, leaving 4 bases of the junction unmatched. CDR3 DNA: TGCGCCAGCAGCTCGGGGGGGTTCGCCGGGGAGCTGTTTTTT. It yields the protein CASSSGGFAGELFF.

Notes on this clone: Other DNA sequences within the sample encode an identical CDR3. The rearrangement links TRBV5-1 to TRBJ1-6, with D hard to call. From germline, CDR1 is SGHRS and CDR2 YFSETQ. This CDR3 spans 13 amino acids. Trimming took 0 bases from V and 8 from J, leaving 6 bases between them. The CDR3 loop reads CASSLAGYSPLHF. CDR3 in DNA: TGCGCCAGCAGCTTGGCCGGCTATTCACCCCTCCACTTT.

The chain employs TRBV12-3 or TRBV12-4 and TRBJ1-1; D not resolved. The CDR3 covers 13 residues. V lost 5 bases, J lost 1 base, and 8 bases lay in between. DNA of the CDR3: TGTGCCAGCAGTAGGATGTCGAACACTGAAGCTTTCTTT. This gives the protein CASSRMSNTEAFF.

The rearrangement joins TRBV7-2 to TRBJ1-2, with 7 nucleotides matching TRBD1. Germline V CDR1 and CDR2: SGHTA, FQGNSA. The V segment lost 1 base and the J segment 0 bases; nucleotides outside the gene matches: 5. The CDR3 runs 16 residues. CDR3 in amino acids: CASSLGGTESNYGYTF. The CDR3 DNA is TGTGCCAGCAGCTTAGGGGGGACAGAATCTAACTATGGCTACACCTTC.

The V gene is TRBV6-5, the J gene TRBJ2-1, with TRBD2 matching over 12 bases. Germline V CDR1 and CDR2: MNHEY, SVGAGI. The CDR3 is made up of 15 amino acids. Trimming at V came to 6 bases and at J to 6 bases, leaving 6 bases not matched to a gene. CDR3 coding DNA: TGTGCCAGCAGCCAGACTAGCGGGGGACGCAATGAGCAGTTCTTC. Translating gives CASSQTSGGRNEQFF.

This sequence joins TRBV12-3 or TRBV12-4 and TRBJ1-1; a weak D match, TRBD1 (5 bases). V lost 4 bases, J lost 6 bases, and 12 bases lay in between. The CDR3 contains 13 residues. The CDR3 sequence: CASSSQVIAEAFF. CDR3 coding DNA: TGTGCCAGCAGTTCACAGGTGATCGCTGAAGCTTTCTTT.

This chain links TRBV18 with TRBJ1-4; 8 nucleotides agree with TRBD1. The germline gives CDR1 KGHSH, CDR2 LQKENI. The CDR3 spans 14 residues. V lost 4 bases to trimming and J lost 8 bases; unmatched junction nucleotides: 6. The CDR3 loop is CASSRTGTREKLFF. Written as DNA, the CDR3 is TGTGCCAGCTCACGGACAGGGACGAGGGAAAAACTGTTTTTT.

CDR3 nucleotides: TGTGCCAGCAGAGCATTGCAGGGGGCGAATCTTTATGGCTACACCTTC. This sequence encodes CASRALQGANLYGYTF. The rearrangement uses TRBV4-2 and TRBJ1-2, with 8 positions matching TRBD1. V was clipped by 6 bases and J by 5 bases; unmatched bases: 14. Germline CDR1 is LGHNA and CDR2 is YNFKEQ. This CDR3 comprises 16 residues.

This clone was detected a few times. This chain's CDR3 is CASSRSGQGGEKLFF. DNA of the CDR3: TGTGCCAGCTCACGTTCGGGACAGGGTGGCGAAAAACTGTTTTTT. The V call is TRBV18, the J call TRBJ1-4, with 9 bases identical to TRBD1. Germline values: CDR1 KGHSH, CDR2 LQKENI. The CDR3 totals 15 residues. Trimming took 4 bases from V and 8 from J; bases not matched to a gene: 8.

This chain uses TRBV12-5 with TRBJ1-2; no firm D call. The CDR3 totals 14 residues. V gave up 0 bases and J gave up 4 bases, with 9 bases separating them. CDR1 and CDR2 from the germline V gene are LGHNT and FRNRAP. The CDR3 here is CASGLVPLFYGYTF. Written as DNA, the CDR3 is TGTGCTAGTGGTTTGGTTCCGCTCTTCTATGGCTACACCTTC. The full variable domain, in which reference TRBV12-5 and TRBJ1-2 provide the parts outside the CDR3, is DARVTQTPRHKVTEMGQEVTMRCQPILGHNTVFWYRQTMMQGLELLAYFRNRAPLDDSGMPKDRFSAEMPDATLATLKIQPSEPRDSAVYFCASGLVPLFYGYTFGSGTRLTVV.

This clone has more than one count but fewer than ten. This chain uses TRBV3-1 (or the pseudogene TRBV3-2) with TRBJ1-5; no clear D gene. Per germline, CDR1 LGHDT and CDR2 YNNKEL (reference sequence). The CDR3 has 15 residues. V was trimmed by 1 base and J by 1 base, leaving 8 bases between them. This CDR3 is CASSQGAGSNQPQHF. The CDR3 DNA reads TGTGCCAGCAGCCAAGGGGCAGGAAGCAATCAGCCCCAGCATTTT.

This sequence joins TRBV30 and TRBJ1-5; possible D gene TRBD1, 6 bases. Trimming cost V 4 bases and J 2 bases, with 15 bases left between them. CDR1 GTSNPN and CDR2 SVGIG come from the germline V gene (reference sequence). CDR3 length: 15 residues. The CDR3 sequence is CAWNDRRRGNQPQHF. CDR3 nucleotides: TGTGCCTGGAACGACAGGCGCAGGGGCAATCAGCCCCAGCATTTT.

V usage is TRBV3-1 (or the pseudogene TRBV3-2) and J usage is TRBJ1-6; the D gene is possibly TRBD1 (6 bases). V lost 2 bases and J lost 9, with 14 bases in between. Germline loops: CDR1 LGHDT, CDR2 YNNKEL (reference sequence). The CDR3 loop spans 15 amino acids. The CDR3 reads CASSQKGGSGSPLHF. The CDR3 bases are TGTGCCAGCAGCCAAAAGGGGGGTTCAGGTTCACCCCTCCACTTT.

The chain recombines TRBV4-2 with TRBJ1-6, with D possibly being TRBD1 (6 bases). The ends were cut back, 4 bases at V and 9 bases at J, with 16 bases in the middle. The CDR3 is made up of 15 amino acids. Germline loops: CDR1 LGHNA, CDR2 YNFKEQ. CDR3 amino acids: CASSPSGTLLSPLHF. The CDR3 DNA reads TGTGCCAGCAGCCCAAGCGGGACATTACTTTCACCCCTCCACTTT.

Comment on this clone: Different DNA sequences within this sample yield the same CDR3. The V call is TRBV7-3, the J call TRBJ2-2, with no clear D. V dropped 3 bases and J dropped 5 bases, with 7 bases sitting between them. Germline assignment: CDR1 SGHTA and CDR2 FQGTGA. The CDR3 sequence is 13 residues long. For the CDR3, the DNA is TGTGCCAGCAGCTTTTCCGGGACCGGGGAGCTGTTTTTT. It translates to CASSFSGTGELFF.

This chain connects TRBV7-8 to TRBJ2-1; 8 nucleotides agree with TRBD1. Germline values: CDR1 SGHVS, CDR2 FQNEAQ. This CDR3 region has 14 residues. Losses at the gene ends were 0 bases for V and 7 bases for J; bases not matched to a gene: 2. Here the CDR3 reads CASSLARQGNEQFF. The DNA of the CDR3 is TGTGCCAGCAGCTTAGCAAGACAGGGGAATGAGCAGTTCTTC.

The V call is TRBV24-1, the J call TRBJ2-5, with 9 positions matching TRBD1. The CDR3 is 15 amino acids. With 7 bases clipped from V and 7 bases from J, the junction kept 12 bases outside the gene matches. Looked up from germline, CDR1 is KGHDR and CDR2 is SFDVKD. The CDR3 protein is CATSSGQGSLGTQYF. As DNA, the CDR3 is TGTGCCACCAGCTCGGGACAGGGTTCTTTGGGGACCCAGTACTTC.

Only a few counts were recorded for this clone. This rearrangement joins TRBV7-8 to TRBJ1-3; TRBD1 matches 7 bases. This CDR3 spans 15 amino acids. Germline loops: CDR1 SGHVS, CDR2 FQNEAQ. V lost 5 bases and J lost 1; bases outside the gene matches: 5. The CDR3 nucleotides are TGTGCCAGCAGCCCCCAGGGGGGGTCTGGAAACACCATATATTTT. Encoded protein: CASSPQGGSGNTIYF.

The chain carries TRBV9 and TRBJ2-3; 8 nucleotides align to TRBD1. Germline CDR1 and CDR2: SGDLS and YYNGEE. The V segment lost 2 bases and the J segment 5 bases; nucleotides outside the gene matches: 7. The CDR3 is 15 residues long. The CDR3 loop is CASSVRYGTGDTQYF. The CDR3 region has the DNA TGTGCCAGCAGCGTCCGGTACGGGACAGGAGATACGCAGTATTTT.